These 22 T cell receptor beta chains originate from one sample sequenced in a study of blood T cell repertoires in COVID-19. Some clones are missing from TCRdb's copy, which holds only in-frame ones; the method was immunoSEQ multiplex PCR. The sample holds some 100,000 clones, 80% seen once. Sequenced input: peripheral blood. The receptors originated from a man in his 70s with active or convalescent COVID-19.

The rearrangement links TRBV27 to TRBJ1-2; 9 bases line up with TRBD1. Germline CDR1 MNHEY, CDR2 SMNVEV (reference sequence). Unmatched junction bases numbered 10, after V lost 1 base and J lost 7 bases. The CDR3 length is 16 residues. CDR3 amino acids: CASSLYDPGTGFGYTF. The CDR3 DNA follows: TGTGCCAGCAGTTTATACGACCCAGGGACAGGGTTTGGCTACACCTTC.

V and J are TRBV4-3 and TRBJ2-7; D might be TRBD1 (6 bases). V lost 2 bases and J 3 bases, leaving 17 bases between the germline ends. Germline V gene lookup returns CDR1 LGHNA and CDR2 YSLEER. The CDR3 is 16 amino acids. The CDR3: CASSQYAGAMDYEQYF. Here the CDR3 DNA reads TGCGCCAGCAGCCAATATGCAGGGGCGATGGACTACGAGCAGTACTTC.

The chain links TRBV6-2 or TRBV6-3 to TRBJ2-7; a weak D match, TRBD1 (5 bases). Germline V lookup: CDR1 MNHEY, CDR2 SVGEGT. This CDR3 is 12 amino acids long. V was shortened by 4 bases and J by 5 bases, with 9 bases between the two germline ends. This CDR3 is CASSFDRHEQYF. CDR3 DNA sequence: TGTGCCAGCAGTTTCGACAGACACGAGCAGTACTTC.

The chain has TRBV6-4 and TRBJ1-1; 8 nucleotides agree with TRBD1. The CDR3 has 14 amino acids. Germline CDR1 and CDR2: MRHNA and SNTAGT. V shed 6 bases, J shed 7 bases, and the junction held 10 bases outside the gene matches. The CDR3 DNA follows: TGTGCCAGCAGACAAAATGACAGGGGTGGTGAAGCTTTCTTT. This encodes CASRQNDRGGEAFF.

The chain recombines TRBV30 with TRBJ1-2; 10 bases fit TRBD1. V was pared by 4 bases and J by 0 bases, with 11 bases of the junction left unmatched. Germline loops: CDR1 GTSNPN, CDR2 SVGIG (reference sequence). CDR3 length: 17 amino acids. CDR3 region: CAWTAGTGAEPNYGYTF. The CDR3 DNA reads as TGTGCCTGGACCGCCGGGACAGGGGCTGAACCTAACTATGGCTACACCTTC.

As DNA, the CDR3 is TGCGCCAGCAGCCAAGAAAGGGGAACCGGGGAGCTGTTTTTT. It is translated as CASSQERGTGELFF. The rearrangement joins TRBV4-3 to TRBJ2-2, with D perhaps TRBD1 (5 bases). Trimming pared 0 bases from V and 5 bases from J, leaving 7 bases between. The germline V gene has CDR1 LGHNA and CDR2 YSLEER. The CDR3 is 14 residues long.

The V gene is TRBV5-8, the J gene TRBJ1-5, with TRBD1 identical over 8 bases. There are 15 residues in the CDR3. Germline CDR1 SGHTS, CDR2 YDEGEE. J gave up 6 bases and V 3 bases, and 8 bases lay outside the gene matches. The CDR3: CASSWGQDGSQPQHF. In DNA form, the CDR3 reads TGTGCCAGCAGCTGGGGACAGGACGGGAGTCAGCCCCAGCATTTT. Full variable domain (missing parts from reference TRBV5-8 and TRBJ1-5): EAGVTQSPTHLIKTRGQQATLRCSPISGHTSVYWYQQALGLGLQFLLWYDEGEERNRGNFPPRFSGRQFPNYSSELNVNALELEDSALYLCASSWGQDGSQPQHFGDGTRLSIL.

This clone was counted a single time. The rearrangement uses TRBV6-5 and TRBJ2-7, with a weak D call TRBD1 (5 bases). The CDR3 spans 15 residues. V was shortened by 0 bases and J by 5 bases, with 14 bases between the two germline ends. Germline loops: CDR1 MNHEY, CDR2 SVGAGI. The CDR3 DNA is TGTGCCAGCAGTTACTCCCCGCAGGGCCCCCACGAGCAGTACTTC. Translated: CASSYSPQGPHEQYF.

In nucleotides, the CDR3 is TGTGCCAGCAGCCGGACTAGCGGGAGCTCCTACAATGAGCAGTTCTTC. It is translated as CASSRTSGSSYNEQFF. J is TRBJ2-1 and V is TRBV5-4; 13 nucleotides line up with TRBD2. The germline V gene encodes CDR1 SGHNT and CDR2 YYREEE (reference sequence). The length of the CDR3 is 16 residues. Trimming cost V 4 bases and J 0 bases; bases outside gene matches: 1.

This clone was observed a single time. The rearrangement joins TRBV24-1 to TRBJ1-5, with 7 bases identical to TRBD1. The CDR3 loop spans 15 amino acids. V was pared by 4 bases and J by 4 bases, with 6 bases of the junction left unmatched. In germline, CDR1 is KGHDR, CDR2 SFDVKD. DNA of the CDR3: TGTGCCACCAGTGAAGATAAGACAGGGAATCAGCCCCAGCATTTT. This encodes CATSEDKTGNQPQHF.

On this clone itself: Germline is not matched at one junction end, which may reflect a read error. The chain couples TRBV5-1 to TRBJ2-1, with 11 bases fitting TRBD2. This CDR3 has 13 amino acids. CDR1 and CDR2 (germline): SGHRS, YFSETQ. As DNA, the CDR3 is TGCGCCAGCAGCTTGGCGCCTAGCGGGAGGCGGATCTTC. The encoded protein is CASSLAPSGRRIF.

This chain joins TRBV2 and TRBJ2-3; TRBD2 matches at 11 bases. Trimming removed 2 bases from V and 6 bases from J; junction bases left unmatched: 7. The CDR3 is 16 amino acids. Germline V gives CDR1 SNHLY, CDR2 FYNNEI. CDR3: CASSELVAGGQDTQYF. CDR3 nucleotides: TGTGCCAGCAGTGAATTGGTAGCGGGGGGGCAGGATACGCAGTATTTT.

The CDR3 region has the DNA TGTGCCAGCAGACGCAAGGGACAGGGACAAGAGACCCAGTACTTC. It codes for CASRRKGQGQETQYF. V usage is TRBV7-9 and J usage is TRBJ2-5; 9 nucleotides match TRBD1. J lost 2 bases, V lost 6 bases, and 7 bases had no gene match. The CDR3 is made up of 15 amino acids. Germline V CDR1 and CDR2: SEHNR, FQNEAQ (reference sequence).

In its sample, this clone was seen a few times. The genes are TRBV4-2 and TRBJ2-3; 12 bases agree with TRBD2. V shed 0 bases and J 0 bases; nucleotides not matched to a gene: 7. Germline-derived CDR1 and CDR2 are LGHNA and YNFKEQ. The CDR3 is 19 amino acids. The CDR3 DNA sequence: TGTGCCAGCAGCCAAGATCTTTGGCTAGCGGGAGGGAGCACAGATACGCAGTATTTT. This translates into CASSQDLWLAGGSTDTQYF.

The CDR3 region is CAISDPGLAKDTQYF. CDR3 DNA sequence: TGTGCCATCAGTGACCCGGGACTAGCGAAAGATACGCAGTATTTT. The chain recombines TRBV10-3 with TRBJ2-3; 10 bases match TRBD2. This CDR3 is built from 15 residues. After removal of 3 bases from V and 5 bases from J, the junction contained 5 bases not matched to a gene. Looked up from germline, CDR1 is ENHRY and CDR2 is SYGVKD.

J is TRBJ2-1 and V is TRBV5-1; possible D gene TRBD2, 5 bases. The CDR3 covers 15 residues. The V end was cut by 1 base, the J end by 7 bases, with 15 bases between. The germline V gene has CDR1 SGHRS and CDR2 YFSETQ. CDR3 sequence: CASSLTEIAWNEQFF. As DNA, the CDR3 is TGCGCCAGCAGCTTGACGGAAATAGCGTGGAATGAGCAGTTCTTC.

This chain joins TRBV6-1 and TRBJ2-4, with D possibly being TRBD1 (7 bases). V was pared by 3 bases and J by 9 bases, with 12 bases between. The CDR3 covers 13 residues. Germline loops: CDR1 MNHNS, CDR2 SASEGT. In nucleotides, the CDR3 is TGTGCCAGCAGTGACGGACAGGAGGGCATTCAGTACTTC. Its translation: CASSDGQEGIQYF.

This clone was found a few times. V gene TRBV28 combines with J gene TRBJ1-3; D possibly corresponds to TRBD1 (5 bases). This CDR3 contains 12 residues. From germline, CDR1 is MDHEN and CDR2 SYDVKM. Trimming cost V 8 bases and J 8 bases, with 13 bases left between them. The CDR3 bases are TGTGCCAGCTGGGGCAAGAAGGACACCATATATTTT. It codes for CASWGKKDTIYF.

This clone was seen just once. The chain combines TRBV5-1 with TRBJ1-2, with TRBD1 matching over 9 bases. CDR1 SGHRS and CDR2 YFSETQ come from the germline V gene. Germline trimming cut 4 bases from V and 6 bases from J; bases unmatched to any gene: 13. The CDR3 spans 16 residues. CDR3 sequence (DNA): TGCGCCAGCAGCGCCACCGGGACAGGGATCATCGATGGCTACACCTTC. Amino acids: CASSATGTGIIDGYTF.

The J gene is TRBJ2-5, the V gene TRBV15; D not resolved. The germline gives CDR1 LNHNV, CDR2 YYDKDF (reference sequence). The CDR3 totals 13 residues. V was trimmed by 0 bases and J by 9 bases, leaving 11 bases between them. The CDR3: CATSRDPGEPQYF. The CDR3 DNA reads as TGTGCCACCAGCAGAGATCCGGGTGAACCCCAGTACTTC.

The chain couples TRBV27 to TRBJ2-7; the D gene is possibly TRBD1 (5 bases). Germline CDR1 and CDR2: MNHEY and SMNVEV (reference sequence). Trimming took 5 bases from V and 3 from J, leaving 11 bases between them. The CDR3 loop spans 13 amino acids. CDR3 amino acids: CASSPSRVYEQYF. The CDR3 DNA reads as TGTGCCAGCAGTCCGAGCAGGGTCTACGAGCAGTACTTC.

The chain is built from TRBV19 and TRBJ1-1, with D possibly being TRBD1 (6 bases). CDR3 length: 13 residues. The germline V gene encodes CDR1 LNHDA and CDR2 SQIVND (reference sequence). Trimming pared 9 bases from V and 1 base from J, leaving 12 bases between. This CDR3 reads CASPNRANTEAFF. DNA for the CDR3: TGTGCCAGCCCGAACAGGGCGAACACTGAAGCTTTCTTT.